The 14 T cell receptor beta chains in this list originate from one sample, sequenced in a study of blood T cell repertoires in COVID-19. Assay: immunoSEQ multiplex PCR; the TCRdb copy retains only in-frame clones and omits some. Seen here are about 45,000 clones, 90% observed once, and the top ten hold around 5.3%. Sequenced material: peripheral blood. The origin of the receptors is a human donor in a cohort sampled during active COVID-19.

The chain has TRBV3-1 (or the pseudogene TRBV3-2) and TRBJ2-7; D call uncertain. Germline lookup yields CDR1 LGHDT and CDR2 YNNKEL (reference sequence). This CDR3 comprises 14 residues. V was pared by 0 bases and J by 3 bases, with 9 bases between. The CDR3: CASSQDLGRYEQYF. DNA of the CDR3: TGTGCCAGCAGCCAAGACCTAGGTCGCTACGAGCAGTACTTC.

The chain uses TRBV9 and TRBJ2-4; D might be TRBD1 (6 bases). The CDR3 length is 13 residues. Trimming left V 3 bases short and J 6 bases short, with 10 bases between. The germline V gene has CDR1 SGDLS and CDR2 YYNGEE. The CDR3 protein is CASSAGTTNIQYF. The CDR3 coding sequence is TGTGCCAGCAGCGCCGGGACAACAAACATTCAGTACTTC.

The rearrangement uses TRBV4-3 and TRBJ2-7; D call uncertain. Germline CDR1 reads LGHNA; CDR2 reads YSLEER. V shed 3 bases and J shed 4 bases, with 10 bases lying between them. The CDR3 length is 13 residues. The DNA of the CDR3 is TGCGCCAGCAGCCAGAGCCAGGCTTACGAGCAGTACTTC. Translating gives CASSQSQAYEQYF.

J is TRBJ2-1 and V is TRBV27; a weak D match, TRBD2 (5 bases). With 5 bases removed from V and 4 bases from J, the gap between germline ends came to 6 bases. This CDR3 is 12 amino acids long. Germline V gene data show CDR1 as MNHEY and CDR2 as SMNVEV (reference sequence). CDR3 in amino acids: CASSEGYNEQFF. DNA of the CDR3: TGTGCCAGCAGTGAGGGATACAATGAGCAGTTCTTC.

The chain uses TRBV7-3 and TRBJ2-1; 11 bases fit TRBD2. The CDR3 totals 15 residues. V shed 2 bases and J 8 bases; nucleotides not matched to a gene: 5. Germline assignment: CDR1 SGHTA and CDR2 FQGTGA. The CDR3 region has the DNA TGTGCCAGCAGCTTAGTGCTAGCGGGGGGTCATGAGCAGTTCTTC. The encoded protein is CASSLVLAGGHEQFF.

The chain recombines TRBV7-8 with TRBJ2-7, with a tentative D call TRBD2 (6 bases). The CDR3 has 18 residues. The germline V and J ends were trimmed by 5 bases and 0 bases, with 23 bases remaining between them. The germline CDR1 and CDR2 sequences are SGHVS and FQNEAQ. This CDR3 is CASSIPSGDGLSSYEQYF. In DNA form, the CDR3 reads TGTGCCAGCAGCATCCCTTCGGGGGACGGACTGAGCTCCTACGAGCAGTACTTC.

The chain recombines TRBV5-1 with TRBJ2-5; 9 nucleotides agree with TRBD2. The V gene end was trimmed by 1 base and the J gene end by 2 bases; junction bases not matched to a gene: 6. The length of the CDR3 is 16 residues. Germline CDR1 and CDR2: SGHRS and YFSETQ. The CDR3 sequence: CASSLTPAGGQETQYF. The CDR3 DNA sequence: TGCGCCAGCAGCTTGACCCCAGCGGGGGGTCAAGAGACCCAGTACTTC. Full variable domain (outside the CDR3, taken from reference TRBV5-1 and TRBJ2-5): KAGVTQTPRYLIKTRGQQVTLSCSPISGHRSVSWYQQTPGQGLQFLFEYFSETQRNKGNFPGRFSGRQFSNSRSEMNVSTLELGDSALYLCASSLTPAGGQETQYFGPGTRLLVL.

The chain links TRBV7-6 to TRBJ2-2; TRBD2 agrees at 9 bases. Germline CDR1 SGHVS, CDR2 FNYEAQ. The CDR3 extends over 17 amino acids. The J segment lost 4 bases and the V segment lost 1 base, leaving 7 bases of the junction unmatched. The CDR3 DNA sequence: TGTGCCAGCAGCTTAGGGGAGCTAGCGGGAACCACCGGGGAGCTGTTTTTT. Its protein product is CASSLGELAGTTGELFF.

The chain is built from TRBV14 and TRBJ2-1, with TRBD2 identical over 7 bases. V trimming: 4 bases; J trimming: 5 bases; junction bases outside the gene matches: 2. CDR1 is SGHDN, CDR2 FVKESK, per germline. The CDR3 extends over 13 amino acids. The CDR3 DNA sequence: TGTGCCAGCAGCCGGACTAGAGACAATGAGCAGTTCTTC. Translating it yields CASSRTRDNEQFF.

The chain joins TRBV5-4 to TRBJ2-7; TRBD1 matches at 10 bases. CDR1 SGHNT and CDR2 YYREEE come from the germline V gene (reference sequence). The CDR3 consists of 16 residues. With 0 bases clipped from V and 3 bases from J, the junction kept 6 bases outside the gene matches. The CDR3 loop is CASSLAVGQGVYEQYF. The CDR3, as DNA: TGTGCCAGCAGCTTGGCCGTAGGACAGGGGGTCTACGAGCAGTACTTC. The full variable domain, completed using reference TRBV5-4 and TRBJ2-7, is ETGVTQSPTHLIKTRGQQVTLRCSSQSGHNTVSWYQQALGQGPQFIFQYYREEENGRGNFPPRFSGLQFPNYSSELNVNALELDDSALYLCASSLAVGQGVYEQYFGPGTRLTVT.

This chain uses TRBV7-8 with TRBJ2-5; 8 bases fit TRBD1. The length of the CDR3 is 15 residues. Germline assignment: CDR1 SGHVS and CDR2 FQNEAQ. Unmatched junction bases numbered 10, after V lost 5 bases and J lost 5 bases. CDR3 loop: CASSRTGLHGETQYF. The CDR3 DNA sequence: TGTGCCAGCAGCCGGACAGGGCTCCATGGGGAGACCCAGTACTTC.

The chain joins TRBV4-2 to TRBJ2-6, with 16 bases aligning to TRBD2. CDR3 length: 20 amino acids. The germline V gene encodes CDR1 LGHNA and CDR2 YNFKEQ. The trim removed 4 bases at V and 0 bases at J, leaving 6 bases unmatched. This CDR3 is CASSPGTSGRGYSGANVLTF. CDR3 DNA sequence: TGTGCCAGCAGCCCCGGGACTAGCGGGAGGGGCTACTCTGGGGCCAACGTCCTGACTTTC.

Only one count was recorded for this clone. The chain carries TRBV4-2 and TRBJ2-1; 8 nucleotides align to TRBD1. The junction had 4 bases not matched to a gene; V was cut back by 3 bases and J by 0 bases. The CDR3 has 16 residues. Per germline, CDR1 LGHNA and CDR2 YNFKEQ. CDR3 amino acids: CASSHTGQGSYNEQFF. The CDR3, as DNA: TGTGCCAGCAGCCACACAGGACAGGGCTCCTACAATGAGCAGTTCTTC.

This clone was seen only once. The CDR3 nucleotides read TGTGCCAGCAGCTTATCTTACGGGGACGAGCAGTACTTC. It encodes CASSLSYGDEQYF. The rearrangement uses TRBV7-3 and TRBJ2-7; possibly TRBD2 for D (5 bases). V was clipped by 2 bases and J by 5 bases, with 10 bases between them. From germline, CDR1 is SGHTA and CDR2 FQGTGA. The CDR3 extends over 13 amino acids.